This is a list of T cell receptor beta chains from one sample in a study of T-cell reconstitution after alpha-beta-depleted transplantation in children. TCRdb re-called the PCR reads with MiXCR, one entry per CDR3 protein. Of approximately 70,000 distinct CDR3 sequences in the sample, roughly 4.9% were seen once. Sequenced here: PBMCs, mostly from graft donor cells, sampled 180 days after TCRalphabeta/CD19-depleted stem cell transplant. The receptors shown here come from a boy in the first two years of life who had a stem cell transplant for acute myeloid leukemia, so the T cells may come from the graft donor. CDR3s include the opening cysteine and the closing phenylalanine or tryptophan. A D gene is named only where the DNA matches it firmly. The size of a clone is reported for some rows only, either as once, few or many, or as a class for expanded clones.

clone size	CDR3 length	V gene	D gene	J gene	CDR3 protein	CDR3 DNA
many	15	TRBV12-3/TRBV12-4	-	TRBJ1-5	CASSPGWDSNQPQHF	TGTGCCAGCAGTCCAGGGTGGGATAGCAATCAGCCCCAGCATTTT
many	17	TRBV11-2	-	TRBJ1-4	CASSLDLWDATNEKLFF	TGTGCCAGCAGCTTAGATTTATGGGATGCAACTAATGAAAAACTGTTTTTT
many	15	TRBV5-1	-	TRBJ2-5	CASSYHTGGEETQYF	TGCGCCAGCAGCTATCATACGGGGGGCGAAGAGACCCAGTACTTC
many	17	TRBV27	-	TRBJ1-4	CASSLRRGGGFGEKLFF	TGTGCCAGCAGTTTAAGGAGGGGGGGTGGGTTCGGTGAAAAACTGTTTTTT
many	16	TRBV11-2	TRBD2	TRBJ2-2	CASSPGLAVTTGELFF	TGTGCCAGCAGCCCGGGACTAGCGGTGACCACCGGGGAGCTGTTTTTT
-	17	TRBV4-2	-	TRBJ1-1	CAMGPGGRALMNTEAFF	TGTGCCATGGGCCCCGGGGGGAGAGCCCTGATGAACACTGAAGCTTTCTTT
many	13	TRBV3-1	-	TRBJ1-1	CASSYGGRGEAFF	TGTGCCAGCAGCTACGGAGGGAGGGGTGAAGCTTTCTTT
-	13	TRBV6-1	-	TRBJ1-2	CASSNRVNYGYTF	TGTGCCAGCAGCAACAGGGTCAACTATGGCTACACCTTC
many	17	TRBV3-1	TRBD2	TRBJ2-4	CASSQFDSGGASNIQYF	TGTGCCAGCAGCCAATTTGATAGCGGGGGGGCCAGTAACATTCAGTACTTC
many	15	TRBV10-3	TRBD1	TRBJ1-1	CAISDPGTDITEAFF	TGTGCCATCAGTGATCCTGGGACAGACATCACTGAAGCTTTCTTT
many	11	TRBV11-3	-	TRBJ2-2	CASSLEGELFF	TGTGCCAGCAGCTTAGAAGGGGAGCTGTTTTTT
many	11	TRBV11-2	-	TRBJ2-3	CASGTVSTQYF	TGTGCCAGCGGGACGGTCAGTACGCAGTATTTT
-	17	TRBV3-1	-	TRBJ1-3	CASSQDRGHNSGNTIYF	TGTGCCAGCAGCCAAGATCGGGGACATAACTCTGGAAACACCATATATTTT
many	16	TRBV5-1	-	TRBJ2-1	CASSLDPGFSYNEQFF	TGCGCCAGCAGCTTGGATCCGGGTTTTTCCTACAATGAGCAGTTCTTC
many	16	TRBV7-3	-	TRBJ2-5	CASSLYGGQYQETQYF	TGTGCCAGCAGCTTATACGGGGGCCAGTACCAAGAGACCCAGTACTTC
many	16	TRBV11-3	-	TRBJ2-5	CASSSISDSPQETQYF	TGTGCCAGCAGCTCGATTTCCGACAGTCCCCAAGAGACCCAGTACTTC
many	13	TRBV4-1	-	TRBJ2-7	CASSQAKGNEQYF	TGCGCCAGCAGCCAAGCGAAGGGGAACGAGCAGTACTTC
-	14	TRBV30	-	TRBJ1-1	CAWSVKGLRTEAFF	TGTGCCTGGAGTGTGAAGGGCCTGAGGACTGAAGCTTTCTTT
many	13	TRBV4-1	-	TRBJ2-2	CASDPRGTGELFF	TGCGCCAGCGACCCTCGAGGCACCGGGGAGCTGTTTTTT
many	13	TRBV3-1	-	TRBJ2-3	CASSRFYTDTQYF	TGTGCCAGCAGCCGGTTTTATACAGATACGCAGTATTTT
many	15	TRBV5-1	-	TRBJ2-1	CASSRIPSTNNEQFF	TGCGCCAGCAGCCGAATTCCCTCAACTAACAATGAGCAGTTCTTC
many	15	TRBV20-1	TRBD1	TRBJ2-3	CSAIPQGVRSDTQYF	TGCAGTGCTATCCCCCAGGGGGTAAGGTCAGATACGCAGTATTTT
many	15	TRBV29-1	TRBD2	TRBJ2-1	CSGVIAGVILNEQFF	TGCAGCGGCGTCATAGCGGGGGTCATACTCAATGAGCAGTTCTTC
many	14	TRBV7-9	-	TRBJ2-7	CASSLSASGYEQYF	TGTGCCAGCAGCTTATCCGCCAGCGGGTACGAGCAGTACTTC
many	13	TRBV5-5	-	TRBJ2-1	CASSLVGGDEQFF	TGTGCCAGCAGCTTGGTAGGGGGTGATGAGCAGTTCTTC
-	15	TRBV6-4	-	TRBJ2-1	CASSALGRTYNEQFF	TGTGCCAGCAGTGCCCTGGGGCGAACCTACAATGAGCAGTTCTTC
many	15	TRBV4-3	-	TRBJ2-2	CASSLQGLRGGELFF	TGCGCCAGCAGCCTACAAGGACTAAGGGGCGGGGAGCTGTTTTTT
-	14	TRBV24-1	-	TRBJ1-5	CATSDSVGNQPQHF	TGTGCCACCAGTGATTCGGTGGGCAATCAGCCCCAGCATTTT
many	15	TRBV6-2/TRBV6-3	TRBD1	TRBJ1-5	CASSYTTGQRQPQHF	TGTGCCAGCAGCTACACGACAGGGCAGAGGCAGCCCCAGCATTTT
many	16	TRBV28	TRBD1	TRBJ1-4	CASSRRGAGGIEKLFF	TGTGCCAGCAGCCGAAGGGGAGCAGGGGGCATTGAAAAACTGTTTTTT
many	13	TRBV12-3/TRBV12-4	-	TRBJ2-3	CASSPRLADTQYF	TGTGCCAGCAGCCCCAGGCTGGCAGATACGCAGTATTTT
many	16	TRBV28	-	TRBJ1-4	CASSAPGRGLNEKLFF	TGTGCCAGCAGTGCCCCAGGGAGAGGCCTGAATGAAAAACTGTTTTTT
many	14	TRBV20-1	TRBD1	TRBJ2-1	CSARFGQGRNEQFF	TGCAGTGCTAGATTTGGACAGGGGCGGAATGAGCAGTTCTTC
many	16	TRBV23-1	-	TRBJ2-1	CASSQDSPSSYNEQFF	TGCGCCAGCAGTCAGGACAGTCCGAGCTCCTACAATGAGCAGTTCTTC
many	15	TRBV12-3/TRBV12-4	-	TRBJ1-5	CASSFGGLGNQPQHF	TGTGCCAGCAGTTTTGGGGGGCTGGGCAATCAGCCCCAGCATTTT
-	19	TRBV2	TRBD2	TRBJ2-1	CAFSLTGLAGGTNGREQFF	TGTGCCTTCAGTTTAACGGGACTAGCGGGGGGGACCAACGGGCGTGAGCAGTTCTTC
many	16	TRBV12-3/TRBV12-4	-	TRBJ1-3	CASSFGGNMGGNTIYF	TGTGCCAGCAGTTTCGGGGGGAACATGGGTGGAAACACCATATATTTT
many	14	TRBV15	-	TRBJ1-4	CATSRDEKDGRLFF	TGTGCCACCAGCAGAGATGAGAAGGATGGGCGACTGTTTTTT
many	16	TRBV7-9	-	TRBJ1-4	CASSLLGTSTNEKLFF	TGTGCCAGCAGCTTATTGGGAACTTCAACTAATGAAAAACTGTTTTTT
many	17	TRBV5-1	TRBD2	TRBJ2-1	CASSLKSLRGGVNEQFF	TGCGCCAGCAGCCTAAAGTCCCTACGGGGGGGCGTAAATGAGCAGTTCTTC
many	14	TRBV12-3/TRBV12-4	-	TRBJ1-5	CASKPGRPGAPQHF	TGTGCCAGCAAGCCGGGACGGCCAGGTGCGCCCCAGCATTTT
many	16	TRBV27	TRBD1	TRBJ1-5	CASRPFQGAGNQPQHF	TGTGCCAGCAGGCCCTTCCAGGGGGCTGGCAATCAGCCCCAGCATTTT
many	13	TRBV11-3	-	TRBJ2-1	CASSWLGGTEQFF	TGTGCCAGCAGCTGGTTGGGCGGGACAGAGCAGTTCTTC
many	14	TRBV4-1	-	TRBJ1-2	CASSGGTIVGGYTF	TGCGCCAGCAGCGGTGGGACCATCGTAGGTGGCTACACCTTC
many	18	TRBV4-3	TRBD2	TRBJ2-2	CASSQEERVAGPTGELFF	TGCGCCAGCAGCCAAGAAGAACGAGTAGCGGGGCCCACCGGGGAGCTGTTTTTT
-	15	TRBV5-2	-	TRBJ2-7	CARGPGTGAGYEQYF	TGTGCCAGGGGCCCCGGGACAGGGGCGGGATACGAGCAGTACTTC
many	13	TRBV29-1	-	TRBJ2-3	CSVAMRATDTQYF	TGCAGCGTTGCCATGAGGGCCACAGATACGCAGTATTTT
many	16	TRBV15	TRBD1	TRBJ2-1	CATSTSEGGFYNEQFF	TGTGCCACCAGCACCTCAGAAGGGGGCTTCTACAATGAGCAGTTCTTC
many	15	TRBV12-5	-	TRBJ1-5	CASGPLGGDRQPQHF	TGTGCTAGTGGCCCCCTTGGAGGGGACCGTCAGCCCCAGCATTTT
many	18	TRBV3-1	TRBD2	TRBJ2-6	CASRSFLAGGPGANVLTF	TGTGCCAGTCGTTCCTTTCTAGCGGGGGGGCCTGGGGCCAACGTCCTGACTTTC